This record looks at one T cell receptor beta chain sequence and its context. The CDR3 totals 12 residues. V was cut by 5 bases and J by 6 bases, with 11 bases left in between. CDR1 SGHTA and CDR2 FQGNSA come from the germline V gene. The data are from a study of blood T cell repertoires in COVID-19. Only in-frame clones appear in the TCRdb table, and some are missing; sequencing was by immunoSEQ multiplex PCR. The sample lists about 380,000 clones; around 90% were seen once. Specimen: PBMCs or T cells enriched from blood (not recorded which). The receptor was isolated from a woman aged 18-35 years who had recovered from COVID-19. The chain couples TRBV7-2 to TRBJ2-7; no clear D gene. This chain's CDR3 is CASSHPPGEQYF. The CDR3 DNA is TGTGCCAGCAGCCACCCCCCCGGCGAGCAGTACTTC. The full variable domain, completed using reference TRBV7-2 and TRBJ2-7, is GAGVSQSPSNKVTEKGKDVELRCDPISGHTALYWYRQSLGQGLEFLIYFQGNSAPDKSGLPSDRFSAERTGGSVSTLTIQRTQQEDSAVYLCASSHPPGEQYFGPGTRLTVT.